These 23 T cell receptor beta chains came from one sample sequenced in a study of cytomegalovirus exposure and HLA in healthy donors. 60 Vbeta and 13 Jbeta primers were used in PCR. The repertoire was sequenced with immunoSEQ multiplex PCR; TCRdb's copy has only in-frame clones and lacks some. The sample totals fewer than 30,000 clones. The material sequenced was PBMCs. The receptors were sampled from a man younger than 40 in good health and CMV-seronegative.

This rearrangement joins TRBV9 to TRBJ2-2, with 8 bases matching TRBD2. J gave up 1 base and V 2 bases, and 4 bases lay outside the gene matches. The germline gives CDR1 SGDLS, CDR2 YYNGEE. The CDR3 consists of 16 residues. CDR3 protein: CASSVGTSGNTGELFF. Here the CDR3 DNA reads TGTGCCAGCAGCGTGGGAACTAGCGGGAACACCGGGGAGCTGTTTTTT.

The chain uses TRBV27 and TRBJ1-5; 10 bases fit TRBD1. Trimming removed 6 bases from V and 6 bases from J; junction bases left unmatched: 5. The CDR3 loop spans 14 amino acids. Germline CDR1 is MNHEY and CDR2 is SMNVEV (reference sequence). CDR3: CASRRQGAGQPQHF. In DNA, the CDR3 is TGTGCCAGCAGGAGACAGGGGGCAGGTCAGCCCCAGCATTTT.

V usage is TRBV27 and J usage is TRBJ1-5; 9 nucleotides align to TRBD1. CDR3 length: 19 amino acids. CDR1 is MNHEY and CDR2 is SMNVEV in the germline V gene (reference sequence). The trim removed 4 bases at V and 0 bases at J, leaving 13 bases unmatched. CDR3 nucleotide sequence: TGTGCCAGCAGTTCCCAGCCCGGGACAGGGATATATAGCAATCAGCCCCAGCATTTT. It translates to CASSSQPGTGIYSNQPQHF.

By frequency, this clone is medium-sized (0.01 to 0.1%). Written as DNA, the CDR3 is TGTGCCAGCAGGTCAGGGGCTAGGGAGACCCAGTACTTC. Its protein is CASRSGARETQYF. The V and J genes are TRBV7-9 and TRBJ2-5; weak D call: TRBD1 (6 bases). The germline CDR1 and CDR2 sequences are SEHNR and FQNEAQ (reference sequence). The CDR3 has 13 residues. The germline V and J ends were trimmed by 6 bases and 5 bases, with 13 bases remaining between them.

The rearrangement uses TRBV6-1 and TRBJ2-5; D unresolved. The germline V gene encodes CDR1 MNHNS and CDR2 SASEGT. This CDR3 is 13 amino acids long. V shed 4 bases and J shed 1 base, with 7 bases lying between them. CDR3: CASSVQIQETQYF. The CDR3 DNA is TGTGCCAGCAGTGTGCAGATCCAAGAGACCCAGTACTTC.

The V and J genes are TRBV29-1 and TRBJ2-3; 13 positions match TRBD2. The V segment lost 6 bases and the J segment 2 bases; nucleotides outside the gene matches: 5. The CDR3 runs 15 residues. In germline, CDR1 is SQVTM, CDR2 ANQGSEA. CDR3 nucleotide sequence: TGCAGCGTCTCCGGGACTAGCGGGAACACAGATACGCAGTATTTT. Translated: CSVSGTSGNTDTQYF.

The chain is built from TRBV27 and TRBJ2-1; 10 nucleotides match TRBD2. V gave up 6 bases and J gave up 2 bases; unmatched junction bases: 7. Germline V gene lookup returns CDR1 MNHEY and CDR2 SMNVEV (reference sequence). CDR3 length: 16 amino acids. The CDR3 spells CASRRPSGGPYNEQFF. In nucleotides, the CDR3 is TGTGCCAGCAGACGACCTAGCGGGGGCCCCTACAATGAGCAGTTCTTC.

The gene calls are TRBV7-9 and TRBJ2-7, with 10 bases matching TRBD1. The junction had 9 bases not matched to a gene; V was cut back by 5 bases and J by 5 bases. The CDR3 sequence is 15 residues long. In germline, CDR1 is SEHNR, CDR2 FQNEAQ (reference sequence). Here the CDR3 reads CASSIGTGVTDEQYF. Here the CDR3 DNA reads TGTGCCAGCAGCATAGGGACAGGGGTAACTGACGAGCAGTACTTC.

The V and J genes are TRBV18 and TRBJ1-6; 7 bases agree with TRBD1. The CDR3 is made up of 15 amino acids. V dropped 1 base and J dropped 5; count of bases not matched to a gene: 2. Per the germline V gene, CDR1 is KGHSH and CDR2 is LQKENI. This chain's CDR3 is CASSPRQGDNSPLHF. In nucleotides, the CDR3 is TGTGCCAGCTCACCACGTCAGGGGGATAATTCACCCCTCCACTTT.

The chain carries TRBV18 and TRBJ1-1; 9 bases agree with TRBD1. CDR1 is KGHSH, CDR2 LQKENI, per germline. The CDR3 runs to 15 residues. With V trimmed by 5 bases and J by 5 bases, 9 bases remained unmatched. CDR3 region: CASSEGQGRGTEAFF. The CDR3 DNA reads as TGTGCCAGCTCAGAAGGACAGGGGCGGGGGACTGAAGCTTTCTTT.

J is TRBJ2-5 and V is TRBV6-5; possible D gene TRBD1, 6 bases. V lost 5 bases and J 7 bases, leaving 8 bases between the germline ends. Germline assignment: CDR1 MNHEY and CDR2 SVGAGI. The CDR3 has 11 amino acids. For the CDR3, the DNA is TGTGCCAGCAGTACACAGGGGACCCAGTACTTC. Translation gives CASSTQGTQYF.

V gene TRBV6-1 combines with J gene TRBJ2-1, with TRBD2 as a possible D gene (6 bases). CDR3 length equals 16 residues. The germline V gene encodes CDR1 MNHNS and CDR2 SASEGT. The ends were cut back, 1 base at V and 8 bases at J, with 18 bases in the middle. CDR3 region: CASSEGLAGRLDEQFF. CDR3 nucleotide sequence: TGTGCCAGCAGTGAAGGTTTGGCGGGAAGGCTAGATGAGCAGTTCTTC.

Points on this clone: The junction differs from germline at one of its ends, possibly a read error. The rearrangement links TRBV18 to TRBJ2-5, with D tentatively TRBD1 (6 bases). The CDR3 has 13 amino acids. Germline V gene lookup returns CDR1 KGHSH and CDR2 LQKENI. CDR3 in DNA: TGTGCCAGCTCACAGGGACACCCCTCGAAGGCGAACTTC. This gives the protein CASSQGHPSKANF.

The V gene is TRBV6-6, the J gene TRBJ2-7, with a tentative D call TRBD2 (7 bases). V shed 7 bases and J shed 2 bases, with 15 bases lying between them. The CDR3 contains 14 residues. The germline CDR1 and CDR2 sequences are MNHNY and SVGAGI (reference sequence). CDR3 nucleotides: TGTGCCAGCAAGGGGGGGCCGGACGCCTACGAGCAGTACTTC. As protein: CASKGGPDAYEQYF.

Here the CDR3 reads CASSDRSGTGELFF. Written as DNA, the CDR3 is TGCGCCAGCAGTGATCGTTCGGGCACCGGGGAGCTGTTTTTT. The chain has TRBV5-1 and TRBJ2-2, with D uncertain. The CDR3 runs 14 residues. Germline lookup yields CDR1 SGHRS and CDR2 YFSETQ. V was trimmed by 5 bases and J by 4 bases, leaving 12 bases between them.

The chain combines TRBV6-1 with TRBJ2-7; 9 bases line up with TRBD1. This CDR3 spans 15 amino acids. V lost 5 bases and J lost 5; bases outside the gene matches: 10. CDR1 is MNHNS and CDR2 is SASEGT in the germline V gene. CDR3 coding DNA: TGTGCCAGCAGTCGAACGGGGACAGGGTCCCACGAGCAGTACTTC. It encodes CASSRTGTGSHEQYF.

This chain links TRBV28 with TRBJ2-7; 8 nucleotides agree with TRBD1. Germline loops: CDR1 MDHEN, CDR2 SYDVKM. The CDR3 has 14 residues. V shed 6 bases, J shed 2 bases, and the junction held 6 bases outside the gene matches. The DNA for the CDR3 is TGTGCCAGCAGCCAACAGGGGGGACCCTACGAGCAGTACTTC. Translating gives CASSQQGGPYEQYF.

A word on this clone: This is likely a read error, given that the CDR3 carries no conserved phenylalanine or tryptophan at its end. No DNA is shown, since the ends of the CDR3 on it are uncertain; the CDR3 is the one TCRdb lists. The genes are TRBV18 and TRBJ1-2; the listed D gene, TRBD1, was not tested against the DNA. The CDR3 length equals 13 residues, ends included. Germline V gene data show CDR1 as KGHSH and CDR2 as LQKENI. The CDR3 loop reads CASSPYPTGPPSS.

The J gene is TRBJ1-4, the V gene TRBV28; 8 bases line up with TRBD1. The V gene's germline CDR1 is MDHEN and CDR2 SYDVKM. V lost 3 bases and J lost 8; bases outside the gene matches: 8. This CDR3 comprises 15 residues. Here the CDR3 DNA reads TGTGCCAGCAGTTTCCTTGGACAGGGTAACGAAAAACTGTTTTTT. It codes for CASSFLGQGNEKLFF.

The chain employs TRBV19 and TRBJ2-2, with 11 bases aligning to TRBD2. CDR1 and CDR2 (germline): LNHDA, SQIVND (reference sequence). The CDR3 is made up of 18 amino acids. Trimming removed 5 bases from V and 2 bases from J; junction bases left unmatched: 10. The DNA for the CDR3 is TGTGCCAGTAGTGGCCTGACTAGCGGGGCTTCTAACACCGGGGAGCTGTTTTTT. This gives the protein CASSGLTSGASNTGELFF. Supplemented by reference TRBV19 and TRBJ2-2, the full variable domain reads DGGITQSPKYLFRKEGQNVTLSCEQNLNHDAMYWYRQDPGQGLRLIYYSQIVNDFQKGDIAEGYSVSREKKESFPLTVTSAQKNPTAFYLCASSGLTSGASNTGELFFGEGSRLTVL.

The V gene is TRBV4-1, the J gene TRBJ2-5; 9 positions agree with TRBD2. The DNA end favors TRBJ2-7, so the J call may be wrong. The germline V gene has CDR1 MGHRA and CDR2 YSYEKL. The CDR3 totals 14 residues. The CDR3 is CASSSGGIPYEQYF. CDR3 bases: TGCGCCAGCAGTAGCGGGGGAATACCCTACGAGCAGTACTTC.

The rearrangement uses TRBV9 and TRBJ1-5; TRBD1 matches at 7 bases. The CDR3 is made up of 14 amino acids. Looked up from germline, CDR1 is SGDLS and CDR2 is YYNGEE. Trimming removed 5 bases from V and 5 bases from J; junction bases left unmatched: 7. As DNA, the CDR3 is TGTGCCAGCAGGACAGGGAGCGGTTATCAGCCCCAGCATTTT. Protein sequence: CASRTGSGYQPQHF.

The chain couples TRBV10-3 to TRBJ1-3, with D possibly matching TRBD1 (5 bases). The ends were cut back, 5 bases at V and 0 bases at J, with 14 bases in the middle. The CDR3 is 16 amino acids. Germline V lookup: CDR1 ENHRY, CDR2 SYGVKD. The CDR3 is CAISKRDRSSGNTIYF. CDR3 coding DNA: TGTGCCATCAGTAAGCGGGACCGAAGCTCTGGAAACACCATATATTTT.